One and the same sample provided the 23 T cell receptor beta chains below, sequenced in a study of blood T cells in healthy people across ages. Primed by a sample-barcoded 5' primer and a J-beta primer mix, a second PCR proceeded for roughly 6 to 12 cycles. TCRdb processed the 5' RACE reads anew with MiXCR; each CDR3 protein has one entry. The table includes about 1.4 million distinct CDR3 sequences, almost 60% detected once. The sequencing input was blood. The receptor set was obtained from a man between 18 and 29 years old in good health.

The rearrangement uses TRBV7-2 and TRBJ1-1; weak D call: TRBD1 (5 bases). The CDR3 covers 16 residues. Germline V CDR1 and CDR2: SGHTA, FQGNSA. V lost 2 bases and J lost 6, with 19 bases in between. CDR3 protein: CASSLPGQGPWAEAFF. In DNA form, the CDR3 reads TGTGCCAGCAGCTTACCCGGGCAGGGACCCTGGGCTGAAGCTTTCTTT.

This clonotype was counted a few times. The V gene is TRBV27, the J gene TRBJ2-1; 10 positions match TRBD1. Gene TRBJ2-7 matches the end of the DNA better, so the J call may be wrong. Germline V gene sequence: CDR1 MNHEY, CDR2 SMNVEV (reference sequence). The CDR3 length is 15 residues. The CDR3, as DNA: TGTGCCAGCAGTCCCGGGACAGGGGCTTACAATGAGCAGTACTTC. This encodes CASSPGTGAYNEQYF.

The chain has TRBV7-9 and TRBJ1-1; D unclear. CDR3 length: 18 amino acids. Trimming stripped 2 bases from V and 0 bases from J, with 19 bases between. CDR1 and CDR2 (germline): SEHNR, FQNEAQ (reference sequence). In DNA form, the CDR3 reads TGTGCCAGCAGCTTAACACTTGGAGGCAGATCCATGAACACTGAAGCTTTCTTT. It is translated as CASSLTLGGRSMNTEAFF.

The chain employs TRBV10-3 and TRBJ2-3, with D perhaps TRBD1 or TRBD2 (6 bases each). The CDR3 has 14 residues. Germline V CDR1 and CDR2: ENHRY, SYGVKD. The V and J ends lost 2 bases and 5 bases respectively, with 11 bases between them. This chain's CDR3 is CAISEGGRGDTQYF. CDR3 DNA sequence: TGTGCCATCAGTGAGGGGGGGCGGGGAGATACGCAGTATTTT.

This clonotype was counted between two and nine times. The CDR3 region is CASSQLSRDGSYNEQFF. The CDR3 DNA reads as TGTGCCAGCAGCCAACTCAGCCGGGACGGATCCTACAATGAGCAGTTCTTC. The chain recombines TRBV6-1 with TRBJ2-1; D assignment may be TRBD1 or TRBD2 (5 bases each). V lost 6 bases and J 1 base, leaving 19 bases between the germline ends. CDR1 and CDR2 from the germline V gene are MNHNS and SASEGT. This CDR3 is built from 17 residues.

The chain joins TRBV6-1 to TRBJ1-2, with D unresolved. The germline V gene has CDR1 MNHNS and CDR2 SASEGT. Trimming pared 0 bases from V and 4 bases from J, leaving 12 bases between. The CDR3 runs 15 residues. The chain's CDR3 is CASSEAVQAGYGYTF. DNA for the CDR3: TGTGCCAGCAGTGAAGCGGTCCAGGCGGGCTATGGCTACACCTTC.

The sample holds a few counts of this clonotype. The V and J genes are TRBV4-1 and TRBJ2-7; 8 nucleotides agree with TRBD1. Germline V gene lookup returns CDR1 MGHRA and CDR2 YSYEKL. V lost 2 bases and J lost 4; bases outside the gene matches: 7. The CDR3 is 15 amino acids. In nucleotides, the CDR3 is TGCGCCAGCAGCCAACCGGACAGGGTACTGTACGAGCAGTACTTC. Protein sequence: CASSQPDRVLYEQYF.

CDR3 in amino acids: CAISGGQGTADTQYF. The DNA for the CDR3 is TGTGCCATCAGCGGGGGACAGGGGACGGCTGATACGCAGTATTTT. This chain connects TRBV10-3 to TRBJ2-3; 10 bases fit TRBD1. CDR1 and CDR2 (germline): ENHRY, SYGVKD. V trimming: 6 bases; J trimming: 6 bases; junction bases outside the gene matches: 9. CDR3 length: 15 amino acids.

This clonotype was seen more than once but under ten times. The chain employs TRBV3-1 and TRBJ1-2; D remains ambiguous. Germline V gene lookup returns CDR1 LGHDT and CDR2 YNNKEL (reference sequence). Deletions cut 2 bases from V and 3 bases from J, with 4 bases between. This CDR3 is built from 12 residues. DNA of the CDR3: TGTGCCAGCAGCCAAACGGACTATGGCTACACCTTC. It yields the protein CASSQTDYGYTF. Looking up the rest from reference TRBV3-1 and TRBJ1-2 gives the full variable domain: DTAVSQTPKYLVTQMGNDKSIKCEQNLGHDTMYWYKQDSKKFLKIMFSYNNKELIINETVPNRFSPKSPDKAHLNLHINSLELGDSAVYFCASSQTDYGYTFGSGTRLTVV.

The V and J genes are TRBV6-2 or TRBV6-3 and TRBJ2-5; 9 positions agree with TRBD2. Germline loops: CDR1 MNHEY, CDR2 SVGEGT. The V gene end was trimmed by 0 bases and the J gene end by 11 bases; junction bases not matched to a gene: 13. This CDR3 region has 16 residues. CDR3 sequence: CASSYSGAGGSNGQYF. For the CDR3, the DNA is TGTGCCAGCAGTTACTCGGGAGCGGGGGGCAGCAATGGGCAGTACTTC.

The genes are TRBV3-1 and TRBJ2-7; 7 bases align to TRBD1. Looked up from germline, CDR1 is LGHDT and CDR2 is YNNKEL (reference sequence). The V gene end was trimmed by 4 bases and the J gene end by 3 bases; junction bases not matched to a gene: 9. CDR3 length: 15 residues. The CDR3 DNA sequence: TGTGCCAGCAGCCGACGGGACAGCCAGCTCTACGAGCAGTACTTC. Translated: CASSRRDSQLYEQYF.

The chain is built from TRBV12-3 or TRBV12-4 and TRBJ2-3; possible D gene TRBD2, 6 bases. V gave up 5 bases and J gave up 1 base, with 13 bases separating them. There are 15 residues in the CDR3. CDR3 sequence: CASSTLALGTDTQYF. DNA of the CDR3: TGTGCCAGCAGTACACTAGCACTAGGCACAGATACGCAGTATTTT.

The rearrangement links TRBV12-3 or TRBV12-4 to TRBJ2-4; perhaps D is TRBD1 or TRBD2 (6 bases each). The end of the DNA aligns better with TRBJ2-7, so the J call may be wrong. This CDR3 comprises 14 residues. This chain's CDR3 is CASSLGWGAIEQYF. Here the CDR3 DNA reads TGTGCCAGCAGTTTAGGTTGGGGGGCCATCGAGCAGTACTTC.

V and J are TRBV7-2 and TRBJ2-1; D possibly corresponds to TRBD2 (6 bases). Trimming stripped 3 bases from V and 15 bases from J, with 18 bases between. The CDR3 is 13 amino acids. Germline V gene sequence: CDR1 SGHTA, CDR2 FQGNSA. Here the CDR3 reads CASSFGGSDGRFF. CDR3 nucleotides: TGTGCCAGCAGCTTCGGGGGTTCCGATGGGAGGTTCTTC.

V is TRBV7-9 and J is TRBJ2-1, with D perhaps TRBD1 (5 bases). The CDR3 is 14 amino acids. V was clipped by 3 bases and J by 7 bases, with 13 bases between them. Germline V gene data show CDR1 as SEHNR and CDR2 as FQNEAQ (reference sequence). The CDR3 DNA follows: TGTGCCAGCAGCTTGGACACCAAGAGGAATGAGCAGTTCTTC. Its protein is CASSLDTKRNEQFF.

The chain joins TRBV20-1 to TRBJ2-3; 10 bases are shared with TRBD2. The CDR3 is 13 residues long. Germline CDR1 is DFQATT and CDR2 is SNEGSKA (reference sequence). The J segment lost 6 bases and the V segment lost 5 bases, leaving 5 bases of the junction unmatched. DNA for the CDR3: TGCAGTGCTGGAGCGGGGGGGCCGGATACGCAGTATTTT. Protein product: CSAGAGGPDTQYF.

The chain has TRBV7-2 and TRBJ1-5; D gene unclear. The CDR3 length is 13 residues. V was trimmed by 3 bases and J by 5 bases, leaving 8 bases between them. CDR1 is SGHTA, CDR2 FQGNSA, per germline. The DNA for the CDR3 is TGTGCCAGCAGCTTCTACAATGATCAGCCCCAGCATTTT. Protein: CASSFYNDQPQHF. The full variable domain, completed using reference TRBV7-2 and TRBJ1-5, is GAGVSQSPSNKVTEKGKDVELRCDPISGHTALYWYRQSLGQGLEFLIYFQGNSAPDKSGLPSDRFSAERTGGSVSTLTIQRTQQEDSAVYLCASSFYNDQPQHFGDGTRLSIL.

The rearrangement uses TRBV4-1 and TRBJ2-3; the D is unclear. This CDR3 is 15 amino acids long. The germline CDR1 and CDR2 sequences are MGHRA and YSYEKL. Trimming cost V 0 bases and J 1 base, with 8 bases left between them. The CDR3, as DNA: TGCGCCAGCAGCCAAGAAGAGACCCGCACAGATACGCAGTATTTT. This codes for CASSQEETRTDTQYF.

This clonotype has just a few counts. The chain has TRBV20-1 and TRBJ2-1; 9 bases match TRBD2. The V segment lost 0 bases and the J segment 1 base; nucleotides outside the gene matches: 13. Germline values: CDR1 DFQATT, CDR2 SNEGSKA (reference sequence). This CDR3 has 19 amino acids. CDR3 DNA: TGCAGTGCTAGAGATCTTCTGTCCTTAGCGGGGGATTCCTACAATGAGCAGTTCTTC. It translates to CSARDLLSLAGDSYNEQFF.

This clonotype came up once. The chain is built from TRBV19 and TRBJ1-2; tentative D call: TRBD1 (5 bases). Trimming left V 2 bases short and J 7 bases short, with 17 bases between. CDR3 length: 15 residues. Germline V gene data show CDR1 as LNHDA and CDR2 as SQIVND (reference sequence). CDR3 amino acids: CASSINPSTVSGYTF. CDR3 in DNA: TGTGCCAGTAGTATAAACCCCTCGACAGTGAGTGGCTACACCTTC.

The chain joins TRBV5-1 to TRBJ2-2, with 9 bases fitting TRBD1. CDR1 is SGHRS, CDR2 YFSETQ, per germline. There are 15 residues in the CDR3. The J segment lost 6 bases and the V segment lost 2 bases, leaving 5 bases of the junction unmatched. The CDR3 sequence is CASSFTGGEAGELFF. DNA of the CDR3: TGCGCCAGCAGCTTTACAGGGGGCGAAGCCGGGGAGCTGTTTTTT.

The CDR3 nucleotides read TGTGCCACCAGTGATACCCGACGTATGCGGGGCTACACCTTC. It specifies CATSDTRRMRGYTF. This sequence joins TRBV24-1 and TRBJ1-2; no reliable D call. CDR1 and CDR2 (germline): KGHDR, SFDVKD. Trimming cost V 3 bases and J 8 bases, with 15 bases left between them. This CDR3 has 14 amino acids.

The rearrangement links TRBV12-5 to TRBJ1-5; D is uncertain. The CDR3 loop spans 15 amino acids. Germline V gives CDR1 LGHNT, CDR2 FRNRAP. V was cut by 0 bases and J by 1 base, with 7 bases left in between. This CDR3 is CASGLVLGSNQPQHF. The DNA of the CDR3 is TGTGCTAGTGGTTTGGTACTGGGAAGCAATCAGCCCCAGCATTTT.